These 18 T cell receptor beta chains were all obtained from the same sample, sequenced in a study of human T cells and chemical hapten exposure. Each CDR3 protein gets one entry after TCRdb re-called the RACE reads with MiXCR. The table has more than 150,000 distinct CDR3 sequences, approximately 26% seen once. Time point specified: patch test 3, about 24 weeks after DPC sensitization. Treatment reported: therapeutic diphenylcyclopropenone sensitization with weekly scalp DPC. Sequencing used whole blood, obtained in connection with sensitization to the hapten diphenylcyclopropenone (DPC). Every receptor here comes from a woman in her forties with alopecia areata. Some clones in this sample may be carry-over from other donors' samples.

This clonotype was detected ten times or more. The chain is built from TRBV4-3 and TRBJ2-6, with unresolved D. Trimming pared 0 bases from V and 0 bases from J, leaving 9 bases between. The CDR3 consists of 17 residues. Germline V gene data show CDR1 as LGHNA and CDR2 as YSLEER. The CDR3 loop reads CASSQDSRISGANVLTF. The CDR3 coding sequence is TGCGCCAGCAGCCAAGATTCGCGGATCTCTGGGGCCAACGTCCTGACTTTC.

The V call is TRBV7-2, the J call TRBJ2-2, with 7 bases that match TRBD2. The length of the CDR3 is 15 residues. The germline V gene has CDR1 SGHTA and CDR2 FQGNSA. The J segment lost 1 base and the V segment lost 4 bases, leaving 3 bases of the junction unmatched. CDR3 residues: CASSSRGGNTGELFF. Here the CDR3 DNA reads TGTGCCAGCAGCTCCCGCGGGGGGAACACCGGGGAGCTGTTTTTT.

This chain uses TRBV12-3 or TRBV12-4 with TRBJ1-6; tentative D call: TRBD1 (5 bases). This CDR3 is built from 14 residues. The V end lost 8 bases, the J end lost 5 bases, and 13 bases lay between the germline ends. The CDR3 bases are TGTGCCAGCCAGAGGGGAACGGATAATTCACCCCTCCACTTT. Translated: CASQRGTDNSPLHF.

The chain employs TRBV4-2 and TRBJ2-1; TRBD2 aligns across 13 bases. Unmatched junction bases numbered 14, after V lost 4 bases and J lost 8 bases. From germline, CDR1 is LGHNA and CDR2 YNFKEQ. This CDR3 has 18 amino acids. The CDR3 DNA reads as TGTGCCAGCAGCCGACAGCAGCAACTAGCGGGAGGGTTCGATGAGCAGTTCTTC. Translated, it gives CASSRQQQLAGGFDEQFF.

This sequence joins TRBV28 and TRBJ1-5; D unclear. This CDR3 region has 13 residues. Trimming shortened V by 3 bases and J by 4 bases, and 7 bases separated the two germline ends. Germline CDR1 is MDHEN and CDR2 is SYDVKM. The DNA of the CDR3 is TGTGCCAGCAGTTTCAGGAGGAATCAGCCCCAGCATTTT. It yields the protein CASSFRRNQPQHF.

The table lists this clonotype with many counts. The V call is TRBV20-1, the J call TRBJ1-6; D is undetermined. Between the trimmed V and J ends, which lost 4 bases and 5 bases, there was a span of 12 bases. Germline CDR1 DFQATT, CDR2 SNEGSKA (reference sequence). The CDR3 is made up of 14 amino acids. The CDR3 spells CSANVGRNNSPLHF. CDR3 nucleotides: TGCAGTGCTAATGTGGGCAGGAATAATTCACCCCTCCACTTT.

This sequence joins TRBV11-1 and TRBJ2-1; D ambiguous. The CDR3 is 12 amino acids. The germline CDR1 and CDR2 sequences are SGHAT and FQDESV (reference sequence). V lost 2 bases and J lost 7, with 6 bases in between. This CDR3 reads CASSLSRNEQFF. The CDR3 DNA is TGTGCCAGCAGCTTATCTCGGAATGAGCAGTTCTTC. The full variable domain, rest sourced from reference TRBV11-1 and TRBJ2-1, is EAEVAQSPRYKITEKSQAVAFWCDPISGHATLYWYRQILGQGPELLVQFQDESVVDDSQLPKDRFSAERLKGVDSTLKIQPAELGDSAMYLCASSLSRNEQFFGPGTRLTVL.

The chain is built from TRBV10-3 and TRBJ2-2; 9 bases agree with TRBD1. V lost 7 bases to trimming and J lost 6 bases; unmatched junction nucleotides: 6. Germline-derived CDR1 and CDR2 are ENHRY and SYGVKD. The CDR3 contains 14 residues. This chain's CDR3 is CAINPRDRAGELFF. The CDR3 DNA reads as TGTGCCATCAACCCCCGGGACAGGGCCGGGGAGCTGTTTTTT.

The chain recombines TRBV7-2 with TRBJ1-1; unclear D gene. The CDR3 is 14 residues long. V lost 6 bases, J lost 4 bases, and 15 bases lay in between. The germline CDR1 and CDR2 sequences are SGHTA and FQGNSA. The CDR3 nucleotides read TGTGCCAGCAGACCAATAAAGGGAAGCACTGAAGCTTTCTTT. The encoded protein is CASRPIKGSTEAFF.

V gene TRBV4-3 combines with J gene TRBJ1-1; TRBD1 agrees at 9 bases. V lost 3 bases to trimming and J lost 9 bases; unmatched junction nucleotides: 5. The CDR3 extends over 13 amino acids. Germline CDR1 LGHNA, CDR2 YSLEER. The chain's CDR3 is CASSHPGQGKAFF. Written as DNA, the CDR3 is TGCGCCAGCAGCCACCCCGGACAGGGGAAAGCTTTCTTT.

V is TRBV29-1 and J is TRBJ2-3; possible D gene TRBD1, 6 bases. The CDR3 runs 14 residues. V was cut by 6 bases and J by 2 bases, with 15 bases left in between. Germline assignment: CDR1 SQVTM and CDR2 ANQGSEA. The CDR3 bases are TGCAGCGTGGGAGCTGGGGGCGTCACAGATACGCAGTATTTT. Its protein product is CSVGAGGVTDTQYF.

This clonotype was seen a few times. The chain carries TRBV29-1 and TRBJ1-2, with 7 bases aligning to TRBD1. CDR3 length equals 14 residues. Per the germline V gene, CDR1 is SQVTM and CDR2 is ANQGSEA. V lost 4 bases and J lost 7; bases outside the gene matches: 12. CDR3 DNA: TGCAGCGTTGTGAGGACAGGAGGTTATGGTGGCTACACCTTC. This gives the protein CSVVRTGGYGGYTF.

J is TRBJ2-3 and V is TRBV9, with unresolved D. This CDR3 has 15 amino acids. V was pared by 0 bases and J by 0 bases, with 8 bases between. Germline V gene lookup returns CDR1 SGDLS and CDR2 YYNGEE. CDR3 in amino acids: CASSVGLPSTDTQYF. CDR3 in DNA: TGTGCCAGCAGCGTAGGGCTACCAAGCACAGATACGCAGTATTTT.

The rearrangement links TRBV7-2 to TRBJ2-1; TRBD1 might be the D (5 bases). The V end lost 4 bases, the J end lost 9 bases, and 16 bases lay between the germline ends. The CDR3 loop spans 14 amino acids. Germline-derived CDR1 and CDR2 are SGHTA and FQGNSA. DNA for the CDR3: TGTGCCAGCAGCTGGCGGCAGGGTCAAAGTGAGCAGTTCTTC. Its translation is CASSWRQGQSEQFF.

The V and J genes are TRBV7-9 and TRBJ2-5; D may be TRBD2 (5 bases). V was pared by 7 bases and J by 0 bases, with 18 bases between. CDR3 length equals 16 residues. Germline lookup yields CDR1 SEHNR and CDR2 FQNEAQ (reference sequence). The CDR3 DNA sequence: TGTGCCAGCACTTTAAGGGAGAGAGCCCACCAAGAGACCCAGTACTTC. Translated, it gives CASTLRERAHQETQYF.

V usage is TRBV2 and J usage is TRBJ2-2; the match to TRBD1 covers 8 bases. The germline V gene has CDR1 SNHLY and CDR2 FYNNEI. V shed 8 bases, J shed 6 bases, and the junction held 2 bases outside the gene matches. The CDR3 spans 12 residues. As DNA, the CDR3 is TGTGCCAGCGGACAGGGCCCCGGGGAGCTGTTTTTT. It encodes CASGQGPGELFF.

As DNA, the CDR3 is TGTGCCAGCAGTTACTCCACCGGCATGACGGACAGCCTCGGGAAGCCCCAGCATTTT. It codes for CASSYSTGMTDSLGKPQHF. The gene calls are TRBV6-2 or TRBV6-3 and TRBJ1-5, with a weak D call TRBD1 (6 bases). Germline-derived CDR1 and CDR2 are MNHEY and SVGEGT. This CDR3 spans 19 amino acids. Deletions cut 0 bases from V and 8 bases from J, with 26 bases between.

In its sample, this clonotype was seen a few times. The rearrangement links TRBV6-5 to TRBJ1-1, with D unresolved. The CDR3 consists of 12 residues. CDR1 and CDR2 from the germline V gene are MNHEY and SVGAGI. Trimming took off 10 bases at V and 1 base at J, with 10 bases between the two ends. Written as DNA, the CDR3 is TGTGCCACCCGACGCCAGAACACTGAAGCTTTCTTT. Translated, it gives CATRRQNTEAFF.